This TCR beta chain derives from a study of blood T cell repertoires in COVID-19. Between the trimmed V and J ends, which lost 1 base and 8 bases, there was a span of 8 bases. Germline CDR1 is MGHRA and CDR2 is YSYEKL. This CDR3 is 12 amino acids long. Authors' analysis steps: The authors estimated nucleated cell counts from reference gene primer amplification. Clones were read by immunoSEQ multiplex PCR, and TCRdb kept only the in-frame ones, dropping some. V and J calls and clone size are those listed in that table; D and trimming were worked out from the DNA. The sample has roughly 82,000 clones, roughly 82% seen once.

The sample comprised peripheral blood. This chain joins TRBV4-1 and TRBJ1-2, with D unresolved. This TCR was recovered from a man between 60 and 75 years old with acute or convalescent COVID-19. Here the CDR3 reads CASSQALEGYTF. The CDR3, as DNA: TGCGCCAGCAGCCAAGCTCTAGAGGGCTACACCTTC.